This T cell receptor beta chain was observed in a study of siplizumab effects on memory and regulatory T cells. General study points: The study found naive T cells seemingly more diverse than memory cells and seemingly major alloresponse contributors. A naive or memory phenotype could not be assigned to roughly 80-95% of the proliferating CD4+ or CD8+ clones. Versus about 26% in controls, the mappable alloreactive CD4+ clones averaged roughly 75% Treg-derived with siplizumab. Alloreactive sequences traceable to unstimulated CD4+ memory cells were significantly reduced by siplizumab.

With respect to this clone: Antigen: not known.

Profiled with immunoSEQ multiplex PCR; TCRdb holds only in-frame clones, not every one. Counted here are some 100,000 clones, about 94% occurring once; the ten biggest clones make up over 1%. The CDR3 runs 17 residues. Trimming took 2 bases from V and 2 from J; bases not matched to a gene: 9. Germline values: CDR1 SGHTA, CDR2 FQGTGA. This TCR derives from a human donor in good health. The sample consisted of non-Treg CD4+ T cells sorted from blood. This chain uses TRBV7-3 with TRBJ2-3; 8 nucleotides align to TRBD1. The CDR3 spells CASSLAGTGGPTDTQYF. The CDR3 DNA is TGTGCCAGCAGCTTAGCGGGGACAGGAGGGCCCACAGATACGCAGTATTTT.